These 25 T cell receptor beta chains were all obtained from the same sample, sequenced in a study of blood T cell repertoires in COVID-19. Assay used: immunoSEQ multiplex PCR; TCRdb lists only in-frame clones, some missing. The sample shows 85,000 to 130,000 clones, 65% to 90% of them seen only once. The sample consisted of peripheral blood. Receptors were obtained from a man aged 60 to 75 with acute or convalescent COVID-19.

As regards this clone: One end of the junction does not line up with germline, which may come from a read error. This sequence joins TRBV19 and TRBJ2-2, with D possibly TRBD2 on 6 matching bases. Germline V CDR1 and CDR2: LNHDA, SQIVND (reference sequence). CDR3 size: 15 residues. Here the CDR3 reads CGSNVGGYGTGELFF. In DNA form, the CDR3 reads TGTGGCAGTAACGTAGGAGGGTACGGCACCGGGGAGCTGTTTTTT.

The chain couples TRBV27 to TRBJ2-5; 8 bases are a match to TRBD2. Germline-derived CDR1 and CDR2 are MNHEY and SMNVEV (reference sequence). V was pared by 1 base and J by 2 bases, with 6 bases of the junction left unmatched. CDR3 length: 16 residues. This chain's CDR3 is CASSLLGAGEQETQYF. In nucleotides, the CDR3 is TGTGCCAGCAGTTTATTGGGAGCGGGAGAGCAAGAGACCCAGTACTTC.

The chain carries TRBV3-1 (or the pseudogene TRBV3-2) and TRBJ1-6; D gene ambiguous. V was pared by 6 bases and J by 7 bases, with 7 bases between. Germline V CDR1 and CDR2: LGHDT, YNNKEL (reference sequence). This CDR3 is built from 12 residues. Here the CDR3 DNA reads TGTGCCAGCAGTCAGTTGAATTCACCCCTCCACTTT. Its protein product is CASSQLNSPLHF.

The chain is built from TRBV15 and TRBJ2-7; 9 bases agree with TRBD1. With 4 bases clipped from V and 1 base from J, the junction kept 8 bases outside the gene matches. Germline CDR1 is LNHNV and CDR2 is YYDKDF (reference sequence). The CDR3 loop spans 16 amino acids. The CDR3 DNA reads TGTGCCACCAGCACGTCTTTGACAGGGGGGTCCTACGAGCAGTACTTC. Translated: CATSTSLTGGSYEQYF. Filled out from reference TRBV15 and TRBJ2-7, the complete variable domain reads DAMVIQNPRYQVTQFGKPVTLSCSQTLNHNVMYWYQQKSSQAPKLLFHYYDKDFNNEADTPDNFQSRRPNTSFCFLDIRSPGLGDTAMYLCATSTSLTGGSYEQYFGPGTRLTVT.

The chain recombines TRBV14 with TRBJ2-7; TRBD2 matches at 8 bases. V lost 4 bases, J lost 6 bases, and 8 bases stayed unmatched. The CDR3 totals 14 residues. CDR1 SGHDN and CDR2 FVKESK come from the germline V gene. CDR3 in DNA: TGTGCCAGCAGCCTGCGAGCGGGAGTTGGCGAGCAGTACTTC. This gives the protein CASSLRAGVGEQYF.

The chain employs TRBV5-1 and TRBJ2-2; the D gene is possibly TRBD1 (6 bases). The V and J ends lost 5 bases and 0 bases respectively, with 11 bases between them. CDR3 length: 15 amino acids. Germline V lookup: CDR1 SGHRS, CDR2 YFSETQ. The CDR3: CASRDGTTNTGELFF. The CDR3 DNA reads TGCGCCAGCAGGGACGGGACAACGAACACCGGGGAGCTGTTTTTT.

The chain combines TRBV28 with TRBJ1-5; D ambiguous. Germline V gene lookup returns CDR1 MDHEN and CDR2 SYDVKM. V was cut by 4 bases and J by 7 bases, with 14 bases left in between. CDR3 length equals 14 residues. The CDR3 DNA reads TGTGCCAGCAGTTCCTCAAGCAGGATCCAGCCCCAGCATTTT. Its protein product is CASSSSSRIQPQHF.

The chain has TRBV7-2 and TRBJ1-5; 8 positions agree with TRBD1. V dropped 6 bases and J dropped 8; count of bases not matched to a gene: 18. CDR1 and CDR2 from the germline V gene are SGHTA and FQGNSA. The CDR3 loop spans 17 amino acids. In nucleotides, the CDR3 is TGTGCCAGCAGTTCCGGGACAGGATCCTCCACTCGAGAGCCCCAGCATTTT. Protein product: CASSSGTGSSTREPQHF.

The chain uses TRBV30 and TRBJ1-2, with D tentatively TRBD1 (6 bases). Per germline, CDR1 GTSNPN and CDR2 SVGIG (reference sequence). The CDR3 has 13 amino acids. The V gene lost 2 bases and the J gene lost 2 bases, with 9 bases spanning the gap. CDR3 in amino acids: CAWSLGANYGYTF. For the CDR3, the DNA is TGTGCCTGGAGTTTGGGGGCCAACTATGGCTACACCTTC.

This clone showed up just a few times. This rearrangement joins TRBV5-6 to TRBJ1-4; D remains ambiguous. V lost 4 bases, J lost 8 bases, and 12 bases lay in between. The CDR3 runs 13 residues. Germline loops: CDR1 SGHDT, CDR2 YYEEEE. The CDR3 sequence is CASSARVEEKLFF. As DNA, the CDR3 is TGTGCCAGCAGCGCCCGGGTAGAAGAAAAACTGTTTTTT. Complete variable domain (other parts from reference TRBV5-6 and TRBJ1-4): DAGVTQSPTHLIKTRGQQVTLRCSPKSGHDTVSWYQQALGQGPQFIFQYYEEEERQRGNFPDRFSGHQFPNYSSELNVNALLLGDSALYLCASSARVEEKLFFGSGTQLSVL.

The V gene is TRBV18, the J gene TRBJ1-1; D is ambiguous. CDR3 length: 15 residues. The germline V and J ends were trimmed by 0 bases and 0 bases, with 8 bases remaining between them. Germline loops: CDR1 KGHSH, CDR2 LQKENI. CDR3 bases: TGTGCCAGCTCACCACCCCACAGCCTGAACACTGAAGCTTTCTTT. Its protein is CASSPPHSLNTEAFF.

V and J are TRBV2 and TRBJ2-4; 9 bases map to TRBD2. Germline values: CDR1 SNHLY, CDR2 FYNNEI. Unmatched junction bases numbered 9, after V lost 4 bases and J lost 11 bases. The CDR3 length is 14 residues. The CDR3 DNA reads TGTGCCAGCAGTGCCCAGTTAGCGGGAGTGCTTCAGTACTTC. Translating it yields CASSAQLAGVLQYF.

This clone occurred once. The J gene is TRBJ2-1, the V gene TRBV11-3; the match to TRBD2 covers 8 bases. This CDR3 region has 15 residues. The J segment lost 5 bases and the V segment lost 6 bases, leaving 9 bases of the junction unmatched. CDR1 is SGHNT and CDR2 is YENEEA in the germline V gene. The CDR3 loop is CASSFYGGVHNEQFF. The DNA of the CDR3 is TGTGCCAGCAGTTTTTACGGGGGGGTTCACAATGAGCAGTTCTTC.

V is TRBV12-3 or TRBV12-4 and J is TRBJ1-3, with D tentatively TRBD1 (5 bases). CDR3 size: 13 residues. Trimming removed 7 bases from V and 2 bases from J, with 9 bases in between. The CDR3 DNA follows: TGTGCCAGCACCCTGACAGCTGGAAACACCATATATTTT. It is translated as CASTLTAGNTIYF.

This clone turned up a few times. The chain carries TRBV7-3 and TRBJ1-1; D perhaps matches TRBD1 (6 bases). This CDR3 region has 13 residues. From germline, CDR1 is SGHTA and CDR2 FQGTGA. Trimming removed 5 bases at V and 1 base at J, with 8 bases between. The CDR3 nucleotides read TGTGCCAGCAGCGTACAGGGGAACACTGAAGCTTTCTTT. It is translated as CASSVQGNTEAFF. Using reference TRBV7-3 and TRBJ1-1 for the parts outside the CDR3, the full variable domain is GAGVSQTPSNKVTEKGKYVELRCDPISGHTALYWYRQSLGQGPEFLIYFQGTGAADDSGLPNDRFFAVRPEGSVSTLKIQRTERGDSAVYLCASSVQGNTEAFFGQGTRLTVV.

In its sample, this clone was seen a few times. The chain recombines TRBV19 with TRBJ2-2; 10 bases agree with TRBD1. The CDR3 runs 16 residues. Germline loops: CDR1 LNHDA, CDR2 SQIVND (reference sequence). V was clipped by 5 bases and J by 4 bases; unmatched bases: 7. DNA for the CDR3: TGTGCCAGTAGTCCGAGACAGGGGGCCCTCACCGGGGAGCTGTTTTTT. It is translated as CASSPRQGALTGELFF.

J is TRBJ2-3 and V is TRBV11-2; a weak D match, TRBD2 (6 bases). The CDR3 totals 16 residues. V was pared by 1 base and J by 6 bases, with 17 bases between. CDR1 and CDR2 from the germline V gene are SGHAT and FQNNGV. Written as DNA, the CDR3 is TGTGCCAGCAGCTTAGGTCGACTAGTGGGGATGGATACGCAGTATTTT. Translation: CASSLGRLVGMDTQYF.

This rearrangement joins TRBV5-1 to TRBJ2-7, with a weak D call TRBD1 (6 bases). Germline CDR1 reads SGHRS; CDR2 reads YFSETQ. V gave up 8 bases and J gave up 3 bases, with 18 bases separating them. This CDR3 is 14 amino acids long. Written as DNA, the CDR3 is TGCGCCAGTACTTATGGGACACCAAGCTACGAGCAGTACTTC. This gives the protein CASTYGTPSYEQYF.

The V gene is TRBV28, the J gene TRBJ2-7, with 8 bases matching TRBD2. This CDR3 has 15 amino acids. V shed 4 bases, J shed 0 bases, and the junction held 5 bases outside the gene matches. Germline CDR1 and CDR2: MDHEN and SYDVKM. The CDR3 nucleotides read TGTGCCAGCAGTTACTGGACTAGCAGCTCCTACGAGCAGTACTTC. Translation: CASSYWTSSSYEQYF.

In its sample, this clone was seen a few times. V usage is TRBV5-4 and J usage is TRBJ1-1; 9 bases match TRBD1. The CDR3 has 13 amino acids. The germline V gene encodes CDR1 SGHNT and CDR2 YYREEE (reference sequence). V lost 4 bases to trimming and J lost 4 bases; unmatched junction nucleotides: 2. This chain's CDR3 is CASSPGQGTEAFF. In DNA form, the CDR3 reads TGTGCCAGCAGCCCGGGACAGGGCACTGAAGCTTTCTTT.

This clone has only one observation. V gene TRBV27 combines with J gene TRBJ2-1, with 11 bases matching TRBD2. Per the germline V gene, CDR1 is MNHEY and CDR2 is SMNVEV (reference sequence). This CDR3 has 13 amino acids. Trimming removed 5 bases from V and 13 bases from J; junction bases left unmatched: 7. The CDR3 DNA is TGTGCCAGCAGTATACCGGGACTAGCGGTCCAGTTCTTC. Its translation is CASSIPGLAVQFF.

This chain uses TRBV3-1 (or the pseudogene TRBV3-2) with TRBJ2-4, with D hard to call. The V end lost 3 bases, the J end lost 4 bases, and 13 bases lay between the germline ends. Germline CDR1 and CDR2: LGHDT and YNNKEL (reference sequence). There are 15 residues in the CDR3. CDR3 loop: CASSQVGSAKNIQYF. The CDR3 bases are TGTGCCAGCAGCCAGGTCGGTAGTGCGAAAAACATTCAGTACTTC.

This chain joins TRBV29-1 and TRBJ1-4; D is unresolved. V shed 5 bases and J shed 6 bases, with 10 bases lying between them. The germline CDR1 and CDR2 sequences are SQVTM and ANQGSEA. This CDR3 spans 12 amino acids. The CDR3 reads CSVSGWDEKLFF. The DNA for the CDR3 is TGCAGCGTTTCCGGGTGGGATGAAAAACTGTTTTTT.

This clone came up once. V and J are TRBV5-4 and TRBJ2-7; 10 bases agree with TRBD2. The CDR3 length is 15 residues. Per germline, CDR1 SGHNT and CDR2 YYREEE (reference sequence). V trimming: 4 bases; J trimming: 4 bases; junction bases outside the gene matches: 8. The CDR3, as DNA: TGTGCCAGCAGCCCGAGCGGGAGGGTTGAGTACGAGCAGTACTTC. Amino acid sequence: CASSPSGRVEYEQYF.

This clone has a handful of counts. The chain is built from TRBV6-5 and TRBJ1-5; D uncertain. CDR3 length: 14 amino acids. Germline V gives CDR1 MNHEY, CDR2 SVGAGI. Between the trimmed V and J ends, which lost 7 bases and 1 base, there was a span of 11 bases. CDR3 coding DNA: TGTGCCAGCACCGAGGTAAGCAGCAATCAGCCCCAGCATTTT. Translated, it gives CASTEVSSNQPQHF.